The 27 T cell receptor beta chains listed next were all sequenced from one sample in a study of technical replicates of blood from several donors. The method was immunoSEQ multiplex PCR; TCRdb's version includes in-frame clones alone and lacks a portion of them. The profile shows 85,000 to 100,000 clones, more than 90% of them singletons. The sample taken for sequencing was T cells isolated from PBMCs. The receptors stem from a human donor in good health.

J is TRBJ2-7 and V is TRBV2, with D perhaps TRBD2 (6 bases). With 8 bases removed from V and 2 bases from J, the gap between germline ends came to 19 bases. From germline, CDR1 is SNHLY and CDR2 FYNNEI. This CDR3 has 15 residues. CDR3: CASGRRVEGTYEQYF. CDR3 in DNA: TGTGCCAGCGGGCGGAGGGTTGAGGGCACCTACGAGCAGTACTTC. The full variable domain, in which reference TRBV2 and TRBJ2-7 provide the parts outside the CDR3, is EPEVTQTPSHQVTQMGQEVILRCVPISNHLYFYWYRQILGQKVEFLVSFYNNEISEKSEIFDDQFSVERPDGSNFTLKIRSTKLEDSAMYFCASGRRVEGTYEQYFGPGTRLTVT.

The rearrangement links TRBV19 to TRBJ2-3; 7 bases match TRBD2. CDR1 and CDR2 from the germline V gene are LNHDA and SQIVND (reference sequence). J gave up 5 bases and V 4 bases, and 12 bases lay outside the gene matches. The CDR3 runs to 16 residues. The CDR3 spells CASSTPRRGNGDTQYF. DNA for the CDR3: TGTGCCAGTAGTACCCCCCGGCGGGGGAATGGAGATACGCAGTATTTT.

CDR3 nucleotide sequence: TGTGCCAGCAGTTACAACTGGGGACAGACAGATACGCAGTATTTT. This codes for CASSYNWGQTDTQYF. The rearrangement links TRBV6-5 to TRBJ2-3; 7 nucleotides match TRBD1. The trim removed 2 bases at V and 3 bases at J, leaving 5 bases unmatched. This CDR3 has 15 residues. Germline V gene sequence: CDR1 MNHEY, CDR2 SVGAGI.

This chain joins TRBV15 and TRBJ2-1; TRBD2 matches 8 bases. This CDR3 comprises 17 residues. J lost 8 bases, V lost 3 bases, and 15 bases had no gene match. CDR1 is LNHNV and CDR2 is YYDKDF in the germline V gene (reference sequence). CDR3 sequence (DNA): TGTGCCACCAGCAGTAAGAGTTATAGCGGGAACAAGGATGAGCAGTTCTTC. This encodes CATSSKSYSGNKDEQFF.

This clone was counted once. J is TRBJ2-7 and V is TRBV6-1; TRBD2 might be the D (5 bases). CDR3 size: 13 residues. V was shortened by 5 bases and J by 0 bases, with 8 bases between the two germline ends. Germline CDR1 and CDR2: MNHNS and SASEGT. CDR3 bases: TGTGCCAGCAGTTCCGGGAACTCCTACGAGCAGTACTTC. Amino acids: CASSSGNSYEQYF.

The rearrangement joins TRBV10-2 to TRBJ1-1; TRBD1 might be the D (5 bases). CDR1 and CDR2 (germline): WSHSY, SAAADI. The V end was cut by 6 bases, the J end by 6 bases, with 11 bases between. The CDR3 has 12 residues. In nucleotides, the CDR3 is TGCGCCAGCAGGGGGGGAGGGCCTGAAGCTTTCTTT. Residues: CASRGGGPEAFF.

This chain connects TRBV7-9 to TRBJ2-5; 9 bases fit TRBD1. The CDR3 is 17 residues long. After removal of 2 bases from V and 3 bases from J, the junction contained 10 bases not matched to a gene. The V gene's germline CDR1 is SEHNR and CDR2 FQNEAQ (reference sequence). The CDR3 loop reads CASSLPIGTGLEETQYF. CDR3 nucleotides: TGTGCCAGCAGCTTACCTATCGGGACAGGGTTGGAAGAGACCCAGTACTTC.

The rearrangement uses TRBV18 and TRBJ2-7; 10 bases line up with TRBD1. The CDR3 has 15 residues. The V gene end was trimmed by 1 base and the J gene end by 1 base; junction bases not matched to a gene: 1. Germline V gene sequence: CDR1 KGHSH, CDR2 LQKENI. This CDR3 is CASSPRDRGSYEQYF. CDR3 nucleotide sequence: TGTGCCAGCTCACCACGGGACAGGGGTTCCTACGAGCAGTACTTC.

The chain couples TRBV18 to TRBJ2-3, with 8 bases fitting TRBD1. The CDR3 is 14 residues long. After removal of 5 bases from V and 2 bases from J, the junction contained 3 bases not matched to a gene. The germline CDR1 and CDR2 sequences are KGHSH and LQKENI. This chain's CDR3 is CASSLTGVTDTQYF. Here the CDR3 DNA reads TGTGCCAGCTCATTGACAGGGGTCACAGATACGCAGTATTTT.

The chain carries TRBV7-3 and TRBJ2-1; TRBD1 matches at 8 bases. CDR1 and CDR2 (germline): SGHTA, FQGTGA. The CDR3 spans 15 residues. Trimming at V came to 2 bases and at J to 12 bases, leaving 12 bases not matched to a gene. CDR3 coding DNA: TGTGCCAGCAGCTTATCCAGGGGGCCGGTCGGCCGGCAGTTCTTC. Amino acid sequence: CASSLSRGPVGRQFF.

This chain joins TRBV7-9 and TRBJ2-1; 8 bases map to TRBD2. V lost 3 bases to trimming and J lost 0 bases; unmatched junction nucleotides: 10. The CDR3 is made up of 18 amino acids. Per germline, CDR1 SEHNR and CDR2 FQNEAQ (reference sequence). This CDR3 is CASSFSLADESSYNEQFF. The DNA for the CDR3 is TGTGCCAGCAGCTTTTCACTAGCGGATGAAAGCTCCTACAATGAGCAGTTCTTC.

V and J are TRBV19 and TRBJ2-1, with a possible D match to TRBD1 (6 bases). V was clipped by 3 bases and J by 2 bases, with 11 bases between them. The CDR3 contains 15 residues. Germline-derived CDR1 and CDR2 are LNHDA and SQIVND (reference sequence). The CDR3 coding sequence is TGTGCCAGTAGTATGTCAGGGGACCCCTACAATGAGCAGTTCTTC. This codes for CASSMSGDPYNEQFF.

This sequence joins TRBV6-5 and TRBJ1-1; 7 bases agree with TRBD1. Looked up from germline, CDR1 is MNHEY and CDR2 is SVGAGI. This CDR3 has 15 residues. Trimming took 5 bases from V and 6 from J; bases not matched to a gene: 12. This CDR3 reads CASSPQQGSRAEAFF. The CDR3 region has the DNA TGTGCCAGCAGTCCCCAACAGGGGTCAAGAGCTGAAGCTTTCTTT.

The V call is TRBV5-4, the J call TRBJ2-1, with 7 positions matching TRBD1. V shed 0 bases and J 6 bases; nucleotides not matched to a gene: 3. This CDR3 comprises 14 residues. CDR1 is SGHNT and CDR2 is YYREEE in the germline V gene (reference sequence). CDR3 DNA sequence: TGTGCCAGCAGCTTGGAAGCAGGGGGCAATGAGCAGTTCTTC. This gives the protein CASSLEAGGNEQFF.

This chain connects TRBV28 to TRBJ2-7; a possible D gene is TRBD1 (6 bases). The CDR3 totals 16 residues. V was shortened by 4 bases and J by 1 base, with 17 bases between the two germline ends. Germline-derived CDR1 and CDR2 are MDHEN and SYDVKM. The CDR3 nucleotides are TGTGCCAGCAGTTCCCCCGGCAGGGGAATGTCCTACGAGCAGTACTTC. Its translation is CASSSPGRGMSYEQYF. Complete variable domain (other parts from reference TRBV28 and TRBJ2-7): DVKVTQSSRYLVKRTGEKVFLECVQDMDHENMFWYRQDPGLGLRLIYFSYDVKMKEKGDIPEGYSVSREKKERFSLILESASTNQTSMYLCASSSPGRGMSYEQYFGPGTRLTVT.

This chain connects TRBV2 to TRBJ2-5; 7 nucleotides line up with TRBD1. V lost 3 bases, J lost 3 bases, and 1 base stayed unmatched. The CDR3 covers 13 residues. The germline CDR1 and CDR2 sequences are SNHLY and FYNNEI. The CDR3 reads CASSDGQEETQYF. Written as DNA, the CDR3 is TGTGCCAGCAGTGATGGACAGGAAGAGACCCAGTACTTC.

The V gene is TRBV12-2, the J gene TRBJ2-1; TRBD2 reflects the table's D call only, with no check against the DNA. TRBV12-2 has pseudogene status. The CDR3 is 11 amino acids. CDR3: CASRPEREEFF. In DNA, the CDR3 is TGTGCAAGTCGCCCTGAAAGAGAGGAGTTCTTC.

The CDR3 region has the DNA TGTGCCAGCAGTGAAACCGGACAGGGGGTTCCCTACGAGCAGTACTTC. Its translation is CASSETGQGVPYEQYF. The chain uses TRBV25-1 and TRBJ2-7; 10 bases map to TRBD1. The germline gives CDR1 MGHDK, CDR2 SYGVNS. V lost 2 bases and J lost 2; bases outside the gene matches: 6. The CDR3 has 16 residues.

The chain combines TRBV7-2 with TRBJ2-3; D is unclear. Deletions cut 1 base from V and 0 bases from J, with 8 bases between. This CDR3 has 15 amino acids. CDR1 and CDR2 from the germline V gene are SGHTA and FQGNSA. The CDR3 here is CASSLDYLSTDTQYF. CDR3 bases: TGTGCCAGCAGCTTAGACTACCTCAGCACAGATACGCAGTATTTT.

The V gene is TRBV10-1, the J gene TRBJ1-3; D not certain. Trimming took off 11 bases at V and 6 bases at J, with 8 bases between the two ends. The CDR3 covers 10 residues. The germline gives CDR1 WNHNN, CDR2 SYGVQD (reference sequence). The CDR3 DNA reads TGCGCCGGTCTAGTAAACACCATATATTTT. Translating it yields CAGLVNTIYF.

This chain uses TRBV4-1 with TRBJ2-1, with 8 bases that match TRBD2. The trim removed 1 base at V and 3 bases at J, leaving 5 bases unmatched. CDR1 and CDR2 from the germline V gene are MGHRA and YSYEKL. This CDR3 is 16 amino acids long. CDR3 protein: CASSQGPAGVYNEQFF. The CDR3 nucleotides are TGCGCCAGCAGCCAAGGCCCAGCGGGGGTCTACAATGAGCAGTTCTTC.

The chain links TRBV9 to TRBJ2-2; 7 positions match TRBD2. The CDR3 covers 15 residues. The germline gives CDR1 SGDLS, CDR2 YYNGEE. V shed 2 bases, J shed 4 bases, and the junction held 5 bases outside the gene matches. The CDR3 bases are TGTGCCAGCAGCGTCCAATTAGCGGGCACCGGGGAGCTGTTTTTT. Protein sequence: CASSVQLAGTGELFF.

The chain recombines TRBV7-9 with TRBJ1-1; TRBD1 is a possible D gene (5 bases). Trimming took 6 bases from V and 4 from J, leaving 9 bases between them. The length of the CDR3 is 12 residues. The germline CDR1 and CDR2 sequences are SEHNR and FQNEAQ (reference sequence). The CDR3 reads CASSQGFTEAFF. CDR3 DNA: TGTGCCAGCAGTCAGGGTTTCACTGAAGCTTTCTTT.

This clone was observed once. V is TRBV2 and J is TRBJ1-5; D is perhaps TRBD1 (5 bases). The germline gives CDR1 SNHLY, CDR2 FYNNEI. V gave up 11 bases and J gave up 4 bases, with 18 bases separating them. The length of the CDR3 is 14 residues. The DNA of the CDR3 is TGTGCCCTGGGGGAGGGTGTGGGGAATCAGCCCCAGCATTTT. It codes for CALGEGVGNQPQHF.

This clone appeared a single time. CDR3 protein: CASHGQGPPPITQYF. The CDR3 nucleotides are TGTGCCAGCCACGGACAGGGACCTCCCCCCATTACGCAGTATTTT. The chain carries TRBV7-9 and TRBJ2-3; 8 bases agree with TRBD1. Germline trimming cut 8 bases from V and 8 bases from J; bases unmatched to any gene: 15. This CDR3 comprises 15 residues. CDR1 is SEHNR and CDR2 is FQNEAQ in the germline V gene (reference sequence). Filled out from reference TRBV7-9 and TRBJ2-3, the complete variable domain reads DTGVSQNPRHKITKRGQNVTFRCDPISEHNRLYWYRQTLGQGPEFLTYFQNEAQLEKSRLLSDRFSAERPKGSFSTLEIQRTEQGDSAMYLCASHGQGPPPITQYFGPGTRLTVL.

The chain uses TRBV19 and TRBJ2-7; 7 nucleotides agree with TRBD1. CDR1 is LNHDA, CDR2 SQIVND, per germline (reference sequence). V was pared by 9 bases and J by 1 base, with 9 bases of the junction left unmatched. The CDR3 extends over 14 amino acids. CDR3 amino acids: CASQSTGTSYEQYF. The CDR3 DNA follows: TGTGCCAGCCAATCGACAGGGACATCCTACGAGCAGTACTTC.

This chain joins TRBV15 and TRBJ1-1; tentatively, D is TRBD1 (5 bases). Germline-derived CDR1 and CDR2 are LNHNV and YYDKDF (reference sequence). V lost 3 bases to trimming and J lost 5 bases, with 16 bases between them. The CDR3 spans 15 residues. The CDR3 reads CATSSPTSGWTEAFF. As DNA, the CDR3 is TGTGCCACCAGCAGTCCTACCTCAGGGTGGACTGAAGCTTTCTTT.